The clone carrying this T cell receptor (beta chain) came up a few times. This record comes from a study of blood T cells in healthy people across ages. Primers used in a second PCR of about 6 to 11 cycles were a sample-barcoded 5' primer and a J-beta primer mix. TCRdb independently ran MiXCR on the 5' RACE reads; one entry per CDR3 protein. The sample includes around 800,000 distinct CDR3 sequences, 53% of them seen just once. The CDR3 length is 14 residues. Germline V lookup: CDR1 SQVTM, CDR2 ANQGSEA. After removal of 2 bases from V and 5 bases from J, the junction contained 1 base not matched to a gene.

This chain links TRBV29-1 with TRBJ2-2; TRBD1 agrees at 11 bases. The specimen was blood. This receptor was taken from a man at least 80 years old in good health. This CDR3 is CSVERDRGTGELFF. The CDR3 DNA is TGCAGCGTTGAAAGGGACAGGGGGACCGGGGAGCTGTTTTTT.